Shown below are 2 T cell receptor beta chains from a single sample sequenced in a study of T cell repertoires in ileal Crohn's disease. Time point in this sample: inflamed ileum from the surgical specimen. Profiling relied on immunoSEQ multiplex PCR, and the TCRdb table lists in-frame clones only, not all of them. This sample has roughly 13,000 clones, with 65% to 80% found just once. Sample: ileal tissue. Source of these receptors: an adult with Crohn's disease.

This chain uses TRBV4-1 with TRBJ2-5; D uncertain. V was shortened by 1 base and J by 5 bases, with 11 bases between the two germline ends. The CDR3 spans 14 residues. The germline CDR1 and CDR2 sequences are MGHRA and YSYEKL. CDR3 protein: CASSQGLSGETQYF. The CDR3 DNA follows: TGCGCCAGCAGCCAAGGTCTCTCCGGGGAGACCCAGTACTTC.

The chain carries TRBV29-1 and TRBJ1-2; D possibly corresponds to TRBD1 (6 bases). The CDR3 runs to 14 residues. V lost 7 bases and J 4 bases, leaving 19 bases between the germline ends. Germline CDR1 SQVTM, CDR2 ANQGSEA. The CDR3 region has the DNA TGCAGCGCCCACTCTTACAGGGCAGGCTATGGCTACACCTTC. Its protein is CSAHSYRAGYGYTF.